The sequence of this TCR beta chain was determined in a study of CD8 T cells in ankylosing spondylitis. Study results and limitations: A subset of motif variants has previously been described in the synovial fluid and blood of reactive arthritis.

Quantitative barcoded 5'-RACE was used to prepare TCR beta libraries. In TCRdb, the 5' RACE reads were re-called with MiXCR into one record per CDR3 protein. Altogether some 150,000 distinct CDR3 sequences are present, around two fifths being singletons, with the ten largest covering roughly 15%. This clonotype was counted only a few times. Its antigen is currently unknown. The germline V and J ends were trimmed by 1 base and 9 bases, with 13 bases remaining between them. Germline loops: CDR1 MDHEN, CDR2 SYDVKM. This CDR3 spans 15 amino acids. This rearrangement joins TRBV28 to TRBJ1-6, with D possibly TRBD1 on 6 matching bases. The sequenced sample consisted of synovial fluid, either unsorted or a sorted T cell fraction (not recorded which). This sequence was found in a male donor with ankylosing spondylitis. The CDR3 is CASSLSTGAGSPLHF. The CDR3 nucleotides are TGTGCCAGCAGTTTATCGACGGGGGCAGGTTCACCCCTCCACTTT.